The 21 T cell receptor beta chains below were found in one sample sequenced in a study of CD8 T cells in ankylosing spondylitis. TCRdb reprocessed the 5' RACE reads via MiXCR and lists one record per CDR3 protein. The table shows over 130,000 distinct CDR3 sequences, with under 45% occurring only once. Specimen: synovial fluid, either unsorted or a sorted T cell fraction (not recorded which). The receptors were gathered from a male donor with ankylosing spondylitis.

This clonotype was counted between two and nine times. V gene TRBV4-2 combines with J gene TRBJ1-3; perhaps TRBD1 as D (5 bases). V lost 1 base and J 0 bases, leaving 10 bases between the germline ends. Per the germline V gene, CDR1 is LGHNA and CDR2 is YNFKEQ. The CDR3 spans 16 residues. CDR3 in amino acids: CASSQAPQDSGNTIYF. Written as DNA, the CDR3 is TGTGCCAGCAGCCAAGCCCCACAGGACTCTGGAAACACCATATATTTT.

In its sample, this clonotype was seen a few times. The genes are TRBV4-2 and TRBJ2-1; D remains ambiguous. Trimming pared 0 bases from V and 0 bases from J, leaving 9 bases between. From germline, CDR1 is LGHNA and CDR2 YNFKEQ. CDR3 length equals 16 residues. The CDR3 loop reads CASSQEGLSSYNEQFF. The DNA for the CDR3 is TGTGCCAGCAGCCAAGAAGGGCTGAGCTCCTACAATGAGCAGTTCTTC.

The CDR3 sequence: CASAPPPTNEKLFF. The CDR3 DNA is TGTGCCAGCGCGCCACCTCCAACTAATGAAAAACTGTTTTTT. The chain recombines TRBV12-3 or TRBV12-4 with TRBJ1-4; no definite D call. The CDR3 length is 14 residues. V shed 8 bases and J shed 0 bases, with 10 bases lying between them.

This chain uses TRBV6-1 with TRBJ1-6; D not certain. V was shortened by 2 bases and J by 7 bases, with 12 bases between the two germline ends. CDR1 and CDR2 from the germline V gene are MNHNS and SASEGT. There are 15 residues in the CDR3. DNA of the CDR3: TGTGCCAGCAGTGAACAAGCCGGGTCCAATTCACCCCTCCACTTT. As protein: CASSEQAGSNSPLHF.

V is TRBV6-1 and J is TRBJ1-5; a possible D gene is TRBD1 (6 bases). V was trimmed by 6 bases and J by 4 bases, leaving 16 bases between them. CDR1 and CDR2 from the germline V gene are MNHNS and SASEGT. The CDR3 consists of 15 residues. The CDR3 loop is CASRWGLPSNQPQHF. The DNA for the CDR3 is TGTGCCAGCAGATGGGGGCTACCCTCGAATCAGCCCCAGCATTTT.

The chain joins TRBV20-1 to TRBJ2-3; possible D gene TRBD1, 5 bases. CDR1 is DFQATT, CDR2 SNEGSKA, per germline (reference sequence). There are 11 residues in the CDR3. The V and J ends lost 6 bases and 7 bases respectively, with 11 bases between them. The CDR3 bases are TGCAGTGCCGAAGACAGAAATACGCAGTATTTT. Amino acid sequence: CSAEDRNTQYF.

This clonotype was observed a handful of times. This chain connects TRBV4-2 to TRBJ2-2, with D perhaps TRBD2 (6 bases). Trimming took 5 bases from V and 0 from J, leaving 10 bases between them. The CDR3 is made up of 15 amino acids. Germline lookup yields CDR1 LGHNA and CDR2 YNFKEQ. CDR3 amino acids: CASSYGGTNTGELFF. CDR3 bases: TGTGCCAGCAGCTACGGGGGTACGAACACCGGGGAGCTGTTTTTT.

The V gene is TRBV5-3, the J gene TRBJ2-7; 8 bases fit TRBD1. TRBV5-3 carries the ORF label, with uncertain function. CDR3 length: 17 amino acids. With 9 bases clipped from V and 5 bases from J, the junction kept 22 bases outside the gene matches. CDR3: CAMSFGALGQGIDEQYF. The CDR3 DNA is TGTGCCATGAGCTTCGGGGCCCTCGGACAGGGTATTGACGAGCAGTACTTC.

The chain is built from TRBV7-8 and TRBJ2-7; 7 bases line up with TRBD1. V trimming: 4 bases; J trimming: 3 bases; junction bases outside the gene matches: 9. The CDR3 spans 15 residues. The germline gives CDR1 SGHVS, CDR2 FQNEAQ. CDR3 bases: TGTGCCAGCAGCTATGCCGGGACAGTAGGCTACGAGCAGTACTTC. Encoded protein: CASSYAGTVGYEQYF.

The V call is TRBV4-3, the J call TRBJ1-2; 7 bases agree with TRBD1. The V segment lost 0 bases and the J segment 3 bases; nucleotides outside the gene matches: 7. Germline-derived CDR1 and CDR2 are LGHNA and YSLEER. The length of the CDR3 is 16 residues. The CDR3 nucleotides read TGCGCCAGCAGCCAAGATGTGGGCCAGGGGGACTATGGCTACACCTTC. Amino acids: CASSQDVGQGDYGYTF.

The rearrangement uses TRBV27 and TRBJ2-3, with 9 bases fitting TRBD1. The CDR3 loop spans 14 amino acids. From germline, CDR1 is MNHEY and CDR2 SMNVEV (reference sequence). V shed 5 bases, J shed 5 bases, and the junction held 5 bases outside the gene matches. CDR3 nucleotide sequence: TGTGCCAGCAGTACTACAGGGGGCGGAGATACGCAGTATTTT. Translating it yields CASSTTGGGDTQYF.

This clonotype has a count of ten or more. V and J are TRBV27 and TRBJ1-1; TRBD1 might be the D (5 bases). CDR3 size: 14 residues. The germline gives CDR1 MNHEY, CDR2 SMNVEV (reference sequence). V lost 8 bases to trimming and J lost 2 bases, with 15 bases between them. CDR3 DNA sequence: TGTGCCAGCTCCAAACACGACAGAAACACTGAAGCTTTCTTT. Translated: CASSKHDRNTEAFF.

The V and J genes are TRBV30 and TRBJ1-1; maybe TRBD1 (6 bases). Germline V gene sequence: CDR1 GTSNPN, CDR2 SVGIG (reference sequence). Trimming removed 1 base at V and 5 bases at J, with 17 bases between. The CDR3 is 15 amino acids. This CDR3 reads CAWSDALWGLTEAFF. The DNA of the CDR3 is TGTGCCTGGAGTGACGCCCTGTGGGGGCTGACTGAAGCTTTCTTT.

The DNA of the CDR3 is TGTGCCAGCAGCTTAGCCTCGCGGGAGGGCTTTCAAGGGTACTTC. Encoded protein: CASSLASREGFQGYF. This chain connects TRBV7-9 to TRBJ2-5; TRBD2 matches 9 bases. Germline V gives CDR1 SEHNR, CDR2 FQNEAQ (reference sequence). The CDR3 sequence is 15 residues long. The V and J ends lost 0 bases and 13 bases, in that order; junction bases with no gene match: 12.

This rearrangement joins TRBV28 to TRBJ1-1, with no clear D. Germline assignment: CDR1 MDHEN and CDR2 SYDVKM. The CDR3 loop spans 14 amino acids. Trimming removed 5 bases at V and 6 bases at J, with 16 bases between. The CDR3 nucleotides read TGTGCCAGCAGTACCGGACCTTCTGGCGCTGAAGCTTTCTTT. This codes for CASSTGPSGAEAFF.

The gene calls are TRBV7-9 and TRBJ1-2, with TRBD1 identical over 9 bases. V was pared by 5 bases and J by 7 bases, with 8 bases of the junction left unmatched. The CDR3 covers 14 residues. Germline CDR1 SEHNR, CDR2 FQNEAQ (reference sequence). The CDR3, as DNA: TGTGCCAGCAGCGCCGGGACAGGGTCGTCTGGCTACACCTTC. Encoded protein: CASSAGTGSSGYTF.

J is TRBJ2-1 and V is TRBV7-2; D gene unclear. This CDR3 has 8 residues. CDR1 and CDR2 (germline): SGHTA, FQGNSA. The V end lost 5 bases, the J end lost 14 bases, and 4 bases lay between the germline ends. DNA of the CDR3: TGTGCCAGCAGCGAGAAGTTCTTC. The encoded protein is CASSEKFF.

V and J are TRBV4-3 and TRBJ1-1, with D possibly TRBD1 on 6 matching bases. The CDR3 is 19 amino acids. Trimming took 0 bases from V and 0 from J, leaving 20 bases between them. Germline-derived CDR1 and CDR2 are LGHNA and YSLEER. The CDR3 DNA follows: TGCGCCAGCAGCCAAGATTATTGGGGGGCCGGCGGGATGAACACTGAAGCTTTCTTT. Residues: CASSQDYWGAGGMNTEAFF.

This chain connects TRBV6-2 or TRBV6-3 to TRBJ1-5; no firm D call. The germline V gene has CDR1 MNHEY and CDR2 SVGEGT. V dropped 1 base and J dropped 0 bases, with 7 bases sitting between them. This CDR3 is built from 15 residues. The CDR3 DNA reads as TGTGCCAGCAGTTACTTGGGGAATAGCAATCAGCCCCAGCATTTT. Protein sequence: CASSYLGNSNQPQHF.

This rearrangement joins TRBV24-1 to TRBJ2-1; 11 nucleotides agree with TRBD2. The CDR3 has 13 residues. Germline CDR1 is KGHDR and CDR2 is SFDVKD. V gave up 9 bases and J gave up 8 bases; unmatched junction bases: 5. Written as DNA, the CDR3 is TGTGCCACCCGGGCTAGCGGGAGGCATGAGCAGTTCTTC. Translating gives CATRASGRHEQFF.

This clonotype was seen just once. The CDR3 nucleotides read TGCGCCAGCAGCCATTCAATAAGAGGGCCGTACGAGCAGTACTTC. Translated: CASSHSIRGPYEQYF. V usage is TRBV4-1 and J usage is TRBJ2-7; the D gene is possibly TRBD2 (5 bases). Germline CDR1 MGHRA, CDR2 YSYEKL. The CDR3 is made up of 15 amino acids. V was cut by 3 bases and J by 4 bases, with 16 bases left in between.